The 10 T cell receptor beta chains listed next were all sequenced from one sample in a study of memory CD4+ T cells and cytomegalovirus serostatus. Libraries were prepared by immunoSEQ multiplex PCR; TCRdb keeps only in-frame clonotypes and omits some of them. The top ten clones hold 0.55% to 0.6% of a sample with roughly 45,000 clones, approximately 84% of them seen once. The sort gate was single viable CD3+CD4+CD8-CD45RO+ cells for memory CD4+ T cells. Sequenced sample: memory CD4+ T cells from blood. These receptors originate from an adult in good health and CMV-seronegative.

This chain links TRBV6-1 with TRBJ1-1; D remains ambiguous. V lost 0 bases and J lost 10, with 6 bases in between. Germline CDR1 reads MNHNS; CDR2 reads SASEGT. The CDR3 spans 11 residues. The CDR3 region is CASSEASRAFF. CDR3 sequence (DNA): TGTGCCAGCAGTGAAGCCTCGAGAGCTTTCTTT.

The chain couples TRBV27 to TRBJ1-5; D is perhaps TRBD1 (6 bases). The length of the CDR3 is 14 residues. Germline CDR1 and CDR2: MNHEY and SMNVEV (reference sequence). V was cut by 5 bases and J by 3 bases, with 11 bases left in between. This CDR3 is CASSHRDTNQPQHF. CDR3 coding DNA: TGTGCCAGCAGTCACCGGGACACCAATCAGCCCCAGCATTTT.

CDR3 loop: CASSAGTNYGYTF. CDR3 sequence (DNA): TGTGCCAGCAGTGCCGGAACTAACTATGGCTACACCTTC. The rearrangement uses TRBV2 and TRBJ1-2; D call uncertain. Deletions cut 4 bases from V and 0 bases from J, with 6 bases between. The length of the CDR3 is 13 residues. Germline V lookup: CDR1 SNHLY, CDR2 FYNNEI.

The chain employs TRBV23-1 and TRBJ2-7; no reliable D call. TRBV23-1 is annotated as an ORF whose role is uncertain. There are 17 residues in the CDR3. Trimming pared 0 bases from V and 0 bases from J, leaving 15 bases between. As DNA, the CDR3 is TGCGCCAGCAGTCAATCCAAGGGCTTGGAGTCCTCCTACGAGCAGTACTTC. Protein product: CASSQSKGLESSYEQYF.

This clone occurred a few times. The chain uses TRBV18 and TRBJ2-1; TRBD1 is a possible D gene (5 bases). Germline V gene lookup returns CDR1 KGHSH and CDR2 LQKENI. V lost 3 bases and J 7 bases, leaving 16 bases between the germline ends. There are 15 residues in the CDR3. CDR3 in DNA: TGTGCCAGCTCACCGGGTCAGGGTGGAGTAAATGAGCAGTTCTTC. Protein sequence: CASSPGQGGVNEQFF.

This clone was observed a handful of times. The chain combines TRBV9 with TRBJ1-3; no firm D call. The CDR3 is made up of 16 amino acids. Trimming took off 4 bases at V and 2 bases at J, with 16 bases between the two ends. Germline loops: CDR1 SGDLS, CDR2 YYNGEE. The CDR3 nucleotides are TGTGCCAGCAGCACTCTCGGAGCGGTGGCTGGAAACACCATATATTTT. Translated: CASSTLGAVAGNTIYF.

The CDR3: CASRQGGTGELFF. DNA for the CDR3: TGTGCCAGTAGACAGGGCGGGACCGGGGAGCTGTTTTTT. The chain has TRBV19 and TRBJ2-2; the D gene is possibly TRBD1 (6 bases). CDR3 size: 13 residues. V lost 6 bases to trimming and J lost 5 bases, with 10 bases between them. Germline CDR1 LNHDA, CDR2 SQIVND (reference sequence).

There are a few counts of this clone. The chain joins TRBV7-9 to TRBJ1-2, with no clear D. This CDR3 contains 15 residues. From germline, CDR1 is SEHNR and CDR2 FQNEAQ (reference sequence). The germline V and J ends were trimmed by 4 bases and 3 bases, with 15 bases remaining between them. CDR3 sequence reads: CASSSPDLGDYGYTF. CDR3 DNA sequence: TGTGCCAGCAGCTCCCCGGACTTAGGCGACTATGGCTACACCTTC.

This rearrangement joins TRBV5-1 to TRBJ2-1, with 12 nucleotides matching TRBD2. There are 17 residues in the CDR3. Germline lookup yields CDR1 SGHRS and CDR2 YFSETQ. V shed 4 bases and J 3 bases; nucleotides not matched to a gene: 8. In DNA form, the CDR3 reads TGCGCCAGCAGCATCCGACTAGCGGGGGCCTACTACAATGAGCAGTTCTTC. It specifies CASSIRLAGAYYNEQFF.

V gene TRBV5-6 combines with J gene TRBJ2-7, with D perhaps being TRBD1 or TRBD2 (6 bases each). Germline values: CDR1 SGHDT, CDR2 YYEEEE. V lost 2 bases, J lost 4 bases, and 13 bases lay in between. The length of the CDR3 is 14 residues. Written as DNA, the CDR3 is TGTGCCAGCAGCTTTTGGGGGGCAGTTTACGAGCAGTACTTC. Encoded protein: CASSFWGAVYEQYF.